This TCR beta chain was retrieved from a study of OX40 agonist ivuxolimab in advanced cancers. Study context: With a range of roughly 23 to 85, age averaged roughly 61 years, and around 83% were male.

Trimming stripped 0 bases from V and 8 bases from J, with 7 bases between. The germline V gene has CDR1 SGHAT and CDR2 FQDESV (reference sequence). The CDR3 runs 12 residues. As regards this clone: Antigen specificity is unknown.

Using immunoSEQ multiplex PCR, the repertoire was profiled, and TCRdb retains in-frame clones only, with some absent. Of 65,000 to 100,000 clones listed, 90% were seen once; the top ten hold roughly 0.32%. General study results and limits: By week 6 at 0.1 to 3.0 mg/kg, blood CD4+ and CD8+ T cells had expanded clonally. Average numbers of expanded clones were greater in CD8+ T cells than in CD4+.

The sequence came from an adult with an advanced solid tumor such as melanoma, head and neck, liver or kidney cancer. The starting material was CD4+ or CD8+ T cells sorted from blood, obtained in a trial of the OX40 agonist ivuxolimab. The rearrangement links TRBV11-1 to TRBJ1-1; D is undetermined. The CDR3, as DNA: TGTGCCAGCAGCTTAGCGGGCGGAGAAGCTTTCTTT. This sequence encodes CASSLAGGEAFF.